This T cell receptor (beta chain) was recovered during a study of CD8+ T cells in alopecia areata (dated by TCRdb to 2016 to 2018). About the investigation overall: Treated patients were enrolled in an open-label pilot trial of oral tofacitinib, 5 to 10 mg twice daily, for moderate-to-severe alopecia areata. immunoSEQ multiplex PCR using 35 Vbeta forward primers and 13 Jbeta reverse primers was used to amplify TCRbeta CDR3 regions. High-throughput TCRbeta sequencing was used to examine T cell clonal expansion in alopecia areata in both the C3H/HeJ mouse model and human patients. Tofacitinib was administered for 6 to 18 months, and 6 months of follow-up off drug were then conducted to assess delayed response and recurrence. Human TCRbeta sequencing covered scalp tissue and sorted CD4+ and CD8+ peripheral blood T cells from patchy and totalis/universalis alopecia areata patients and healthy controls. In treated patients, disease severity was measured using the SALT score, which gives the percentage of scalp surface area affected. RNA came from the PAXgene miRNA kit for fixed scalp, the miRNeasy kit for PBMCs, and the RNeasy kit for mouse skin. Scalp clonality was compared among normal scalp (n=4), patchy alopecia areata scalp (n=8), and alopecia totalis/universalis scalp (n=8). Biopsies were taken from tofacitinib-treated patients at baseline and at 4 and 24 weeks of treatment, and a later scalp biopsy was taken in several of the tofacitinib-treated patients. Summary of the overall study and its limitations: Because the treated cohort was small and had only one nonresponder, larger studies are needed to examine links between baseline CD8+ expansion and response. Resident alphabeta T cells in normal human skin are also sequenced, complicating scalp TCR repertoire analysis, unlike mouse skin dominated by gammadelta T cells. Many expanded lesional clones persisted in scalp and blood during tofacitinib treatment, which may partly explain relapse after stopping treatment. Compared with mice, TCR sequences shared between patients were less clear, possibly partly because of HLA diversity across the patient population. Compared with normal scalp, lesional scalp had higher clonality and more expanded CD8+ clones, particularly in alopecia totalis/universalis, a pattern that suggests antigenic drive. Tofacitinib significantly decreased scalp clonality and the number of expanded CD8+ clones among the top 100 scalp clones.

The treatment or condition label of this sample denotes: oral pan-JAK inhibitor, 5-10 mg twice daily. Lesional scalp punch biopsies and peripheral blood were obtained from alopecia areata patients. After PBMCs were isolated by density centrifugation and stained for CD3, CD4 and CD8, a FACSAria was used to sort CD4+ and CD8+ T cells. This clone was seen once. It lacks a known antigen. Per-base qualities were not stored, and no clone one base away is much larger. Other DNA sequences of this sample code for an identical CDR3. Libraries were built with the immunoSEQ multiplex PCR assay. RNA was extracted from all samples and reverse transcribed into cDNA as template for TCR sequencing. SuperScript III was used to make first-strand cDNA, primed with a 2:1 mix of oligo-dT and random hexamers. A synthetic immune receptor repertoire was used to assess amplification bias, and residual bias was removed computationally. Per the authors' processing: After raw reads were preprocessed to remove errors, the CDR3 was defined following IMGT conventions as running from the conserved cysteine to phenylalanine. To get clonality, Shannon entropy was normalized by log2 of the number of productive unique TCRs and the result was subtracted from 1. Whether scalp clones were CD4 or CD8 was inferred by matching scalp TCRbeta sequences against CD4 and CD8 repertoires sorted from blood. The table was pulled from immuneACCESS by TCRdb, which kept in-frame rearrangements only. Such tables lose some clones; where checked, under half of the loss comes from unresolved V genes, and the rest has no known cause. Clone size and V and J calls were adopted from that table, with D and trimming inferred from the DNA. In all, the sample holds fewer than 250,000 clones, and around two fifths of those were seen once. In total, the top ten clones hold 2% to 3% of the sample.

The junction shows trimming of 0 bases on V and 3 bases on J, and the gene matches do not reach 2 bases of it. Counted from cysteine to phenylalanine, this CDR3 has 15 amino acids. Only the CDR3 portion is preserved as DNA: 45 bases, with reading frame beginning at the first base. CDR1 SGDLS and CDR2 YYNGEE are derived from the germline V gene. The receptor chain draws on TRBV9 and TRBJ2-1; 8 central bases correspond to TRBD2. The specimen comprised CD4+ T cells sorted from blood, sampled at approximately week 36, from a patient treated with tofacitinib. This receptor was taken from a human donor with alopecia areata. The CDR3 in this case is CASSVGTSGYNEQFF. The DNA is as follows: TGTGCCAGCAGCGTAGGAACTAGCGGCTACAATGAGCAGTTCTTC.